The entry that follows covers one TCR beta chain sequence. The data originate from a study of blood T cell repertoires in COVID-19. The table came from immunoSEQ multiplex PCR; TCRdb's copy has only in-frame clones and leaves some out. Counted here are around 250,000 clones, 84% occurring once; the ten biggest clones make up about 9.1%. V gave up 3 bases and J gave up 6 bases, with 13 bases separating them. The CDR3 sequence is 14 residues long. Germline CDR1 reads KGHDR; CDR2 reads SFDVKD. Specimen: peripheral blood. This TCR was recovered from a human donor in a cohort sampled during active COVID-19. The chain uses TRBV24-1 and TRBJ1-2; possible D gene TRBD1, 6 bases. The CDR3 sequence is CATSDRTAWDGYTF. The CDR3 region has the DNA TGTGCCACCAGTGATCGGACAGCCTGGGATGGCTACACCTTC.